This T cell receptor (beta chain) was retrieved from a study of CD8+ T cells in alopecia areata. Across the study: Treatment comprised oral tofacitinib, 5 to 10 mg twice daily, in treated patients. The study's findings and limits: An increase in clonality over normal scalp was evident in lesional scalp, especially alopecia totalis/universalis. Normal-skin resident alphabeta T cells also appear among scalp sample sequences.

The CDR3 consists of 11 residues. Trimming removed 11 bases from V and 6 bases from J, with 13 bases in between. Germline CDR1 reads MNHEY; CDR2 reads SMNVEV (reference sequence). Investigators isolated RNA and reverse transcribed it into cDNA to act as the sequencing template. Data came from immunoSEQ multiplex PCR; TCRdb stores just in-frame clones and leaves some out. The repertoire has about 170,000 clones, less than 80% of them found once; the top ten carry about an eighth. In its sample, this clone was seen once. Its matching antigen is unknown. The specimen comprised CD8+ T cells sorted from blood, sampled at week 0. The source of this sequence is a human donor with alopecia areata. The rearrangement uses TRBV27 and TRBJ1-1; tentative D call: TRBD1 (5 bases). CDR3 DNA: TGTGCCGTAATGAGAGGGGCTGAAGCTTTCTTT. It yields the protein CAVMRGAEAFF.